This passage covers 16 T cell receptor beta chains from one sample sequenced in a study of control samples from healthy donors and cancer patients. Generated by immunoSEQ multiplex PCR, the TCRdb table keeps only in-frame clones and is missing some. The sample lists roughly 30,000 clones; 70% to 90% were seen once. The sample consisted of formalin-fixed, paraffin-embedded tissue. The receptors come from a female donor with melanoma.

This sequence joins TRBV7-2 and TRBJ2-5; unclear D gene. V was trimmed by 4 bases and J by 7 bases, leaving 16 bases between them. This CDR3 has 14 amino acids. Germline CDR1 is SGHTA and CDR2 is FQGNSA. The CDR3 coding sequence is TGTGCCAGCAGCTCTATCCTGAGGCCTGGGACCCAGTACTTC. It specifies CASSSILRPGTQYF. Filled out from reference TRBV7-2 and TRBJ2-5, the complete variable domain reads GAGVSQSPSNKVTEKGKDVELRCDPISGHTALYWYRQSLGQGLEFLIYFQGNSAPDKSGLPSDRFSAERTGGSVSTLTIQRTQQEDSAVYLCASSSILRPGTQYFGPGTRLLVL.

In this sample, this clone turned up once. The chain has TRBV3-1 (or the pseudogene TRBV3-2) and TRBJ1-6, with 9 bases lining up with TRBD1. Losses at the gene ends were 3 bases for V and 13 bases for J; bases not matched to a gene: 7. The CDR3 has 14 amino acids. The germline CDR1 and CDR2 sequences are LGHDT and YNNKEL (reference sequence). The CDR3 DNA sequence: TGTGCCAGCAGCCATTGGGACAGGGAGGATCCCCTCCACTTT. Translating gives CASSHWDREDPLHF.

The chain employs TRBV19 and TRBJ1-4, with unresolved D. Germline CDR1 is LNHDA and CDR2 is SQIVND (reference sequence). Trimming took off 5 bases at V and 8 bases at J, with 18 bases between the two ends. This CDR3 has 15 residues. In DNA, the CDR3 is TGTGCCAGTAGTGAGGAGGCGTGGGCTTGGGAAAAACTGTTTTTT. It translates to CASSEEAWAWEKLFF.

V usage is TRBV12-3 or TRBV12-4 and J usage is TRBJ1-1; D is unclear. The CDR3 has 13 residues. V lost 2 bases and J 10 bases, leaving 14 bases between the germline ends. The CDR3 is CASSLSTVEGAFF. In nucleotides, the CDR3 is TGTGCCAGCAGTTTAAGTACGGTCGAAGGAGCTTTCTTT.

Comments on this clone: A much larger clone is a single base away; this may be a read error. The same CDR3 is also encoded by other DNA sequences in this sample. The chain recombines TRBV4-1 with TRBJ2-5, with D maybe TRBD1 (5 bases). This CDR3 region has 15 residues. Germline V gene sequence: CDR1 MGHRA, CDR2 YSYEKL. The CDR3 protein is CASSRRDSNQETQYF. The CDR3 bases are TGCGCCAGCAGCCGGCGAGACAGCAACCAAGAGACCCAATACTTC.

The gene calls are TRBV13 and TRBJ1-4; 9 bases align to TRBD1. Trimming at V came to 3 bases and at J to 10 bases, leaving 3 bases not matched to a gene. CDR3 length equals 13 residues. Germline loops: CDR1 PRHDT, CDR2 FYEKMQ (reference sequence). This chain's CDR3 is CASSLVTGGKLFF. The CDR3 region has the DNA TGTGCCAGCAGCTTGGTGACAGGGGGAAAACTGTTTTTT.

The chain uses TRBV7-2 and TRBJ1-5, with a tentative D call TRBD1 (5 bases). The V and J ends lost 4 bases and 5 bases respectively, with 9 bases between them. The CDR3 sequence is 13 residues long. Germline CDR1 reads SGHTA; CDR2 reads FQGNSA. The DNA of the CDR3 is TGTGCCAGCAGCTCGGGGACTCATCAGCCCCAGCATTTT. Residues: CASSSGTHQPQHF.

J is TRBJ2-7 and V is TRBV7-6; D is unclear. Germline CDR1 and CDR2: SGHVS and FNYEAQ. This CDR3 has 16 amino acids. The V end lost 1 base, the J end lost 2 bases, and 15 bases lay between the germline ends. CDR3 protein: CASSLESAAGAYEQYF. DNA for the CDR3: TGTGCCAGCAGCTTAGAATCGGCTGCAGGAGCCTACGAGCAGTACTTC. Looking up the rest from reference TRBV7-6 and TRBJ2-7 gives the full variable domain: GAGVSQSPRYKVTKRGQDVALRCDPISGHVSLYWYRQALGQGPEFLTYFNYEAQQDKSGLPNDRFSAERPEGSISTLTIQRTEQRDSAMYRCASSLESAAGAYEQYFGPGTRLTVT.

This rearrangement joins TRBV13 to TRBJ2-7, with D maybe TRBD2 (6 bases). This CDR3 region has 14 residues. Germline V gives CDR1 PRHDT, CDR2 FYEKMQ (reference sequence). V dropped 8 bases and J dropped 0 bases, with 14 bases sitting between them. The CDR3 DNA is TGTGCCAGCCGGGACTCCCGAAGCTCCTACGAGCAGTACTTC. This translates into CASRDSRSSYEQYF.

The chain combines TRBV6-5 with TRBJ1-5; D is perhaps TRBD1 (6 bases). CDR1 and CDR2 from the germline V gene are MNHEY and SVGAGI. Trimming took off 6 bases at V and 4 bases at J, with 13 bases between the two ends. This CDR3 is built from 14 residues. The CDR3 reads CASSPGVRNQPQHF. For the CDR3, the DNA is TGTGCCAGCAGCCCAGGGGTGCGGAATCAGCCCCAGCATTTT.

The J gene is TRBJ2-7, the V gene TRBV27; 10 nucleotides line up with TRBD2. V lost 2 bases to trimming and J lost 3 bases; unmatched junction nucleotides: 4. Germline V gives CDR1 MNHEY, CDR2 SMNVEV (reference sequence). The CDR3 spans 15 residues. The CDR3 loop reads CASSLALAGVYEQYF. For the CDR3, the DNA is TGTGCCAGCAGTTTAGCGCTAGCGGGGGTCTACGAGCAGTACTTC.

This sequence joins TRBV7-9 and TRBJ2-2, with 8 bases identical to TRBD2. The CDR3 is 19 amino acids. From germline, CDR1 is SEHNR and CDR2 FQNEAQ (reference sequence). The junction had 21 bases not matched to a gene; V was cut back by 5 bases and J by 7 bases. The CDR3 DNA follows: TGTGCCAGCAGCCCCCTAGTGTCGACAGAGGGACTAGGAGGCGGGGAGCTGTTTTTT. Protein: CASSPLVSTEGLGGGELFF.

This clone was recorded a few times. The chain uses TRBV19 and TRBJ1-1; TRBD1 might be the D (5 bases). Germline CDR1 reads LNHDA; CDR2 reads SQIVND (reference sequence). V was trimmed by 6 bases and J by 7 bases, leaving 9 bases between them. This CDR3 contains 11 residues. As DNA, the CDR3 is TGTGCCAGTAGACTGGGACTTGAAGCTTTCTTT. Translation gives CASRLGLEAFF. Using reference TRBV19 and TRBJ1-1 for the parts outside the CDR3, the full variable domain is DGGITQSPKYLFRKEGQNVTLSCEQNLNHDAMYWYRQDPGQGLRLIYYSQIVNDFQKGDIAEGYSVSREKKESFPLTVTSAQKNPTAFYLCASRLGLEAFFGQGTRLTVV.

This rearrangement joins TRBV19 to TRBJ1-1; 8 positions agree with TRBD1. The CDR3 covers 14 residues. The germline V gene has CDR1 LNHDA and CDR2 SQIVND (reference sequence). The V and J ends lost 5 bases and 5 bases, in that order; junction bases with no gene match: 7. The CDR3 DNA reads TGTGCCAGTAGTTTCGGACAGGGTCAAACTGAAGCTTTCTTT. This translates into CASSFGQGQTEAFF.

The chain has TRBV6-5 and TRBJ2-1; 7 bases fit TRBD2. Germline CDR1 and CDR2: MNHEY and SVGAGI. The ends lost 10 bases at V and 4 bases at J; junction bases unmatched: 13. CDR3 size: 15 residues. The CDR3 region is CATSFGRWRYNEQFF. CDR3 bases: TGTGCCACCTCTTTCGGGAGGTGGAGATACAATGAGCAGTTCTTC.

The chain employs TRBV6-1 and TRBJ2-5, with a possible D match to TRBD2 (5 bases). CDR3 length: 15 amino acids. V shed 2 bases and J shed 5 bases, with 15 bases lying between them. Germline V gene lookup returns CDR1 MNHNS and CDR2 SASEGT. This chain's CDR3 is CASSEWRVESETQYF. The CDR3 DNA follows: TGTGCCAGCAGTGAATGGCGGGTGGAATCGGAGACCCAGTACTTC.